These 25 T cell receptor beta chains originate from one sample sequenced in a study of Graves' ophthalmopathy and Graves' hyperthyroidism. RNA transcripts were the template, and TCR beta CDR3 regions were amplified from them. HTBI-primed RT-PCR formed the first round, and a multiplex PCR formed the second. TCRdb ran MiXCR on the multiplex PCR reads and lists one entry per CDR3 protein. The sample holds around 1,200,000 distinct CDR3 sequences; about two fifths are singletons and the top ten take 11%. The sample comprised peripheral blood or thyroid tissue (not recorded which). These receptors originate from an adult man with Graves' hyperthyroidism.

CDR3 in DNA: TGTGCCAGCACCCCGACAGATCGAGAGACCCAGTACTTC. Its translation: CASTPTDRETQYF. This chain joins TRBV6-5 and TRBJ2-5; maybe TRBD1 (5 bases). The germline CDR1 and CDR2 sequences are MNHEY and SVGAGI. The V end was cut by 7 bases, the J end by 4 bases, with 13 bases between. The CDR3 consists of 13 residues.

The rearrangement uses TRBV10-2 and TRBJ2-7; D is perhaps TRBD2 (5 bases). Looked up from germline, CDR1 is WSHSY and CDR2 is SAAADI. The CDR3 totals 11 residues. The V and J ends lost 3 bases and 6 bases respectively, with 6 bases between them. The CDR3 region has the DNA TGCGCCAGCAGTGATGGACTCGAGCAGTACTTC. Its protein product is CASSDGLEQYF.

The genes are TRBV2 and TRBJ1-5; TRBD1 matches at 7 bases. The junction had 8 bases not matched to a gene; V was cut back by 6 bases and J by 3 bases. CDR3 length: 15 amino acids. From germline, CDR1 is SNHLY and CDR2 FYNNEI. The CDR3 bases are TGTGCCAGCAGCCGACCGACAGGGAACAATCAGCCCCAGCATTTT. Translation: CASSRPTGNNQPQHF.

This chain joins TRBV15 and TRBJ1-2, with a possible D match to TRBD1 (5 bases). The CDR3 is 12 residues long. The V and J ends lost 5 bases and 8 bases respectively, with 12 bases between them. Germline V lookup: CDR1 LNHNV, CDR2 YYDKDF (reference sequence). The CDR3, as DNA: TGTGCCACCAGCCTTGGGGCAGGGGGCTACACCTTC. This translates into CATSLGAGGYTF.

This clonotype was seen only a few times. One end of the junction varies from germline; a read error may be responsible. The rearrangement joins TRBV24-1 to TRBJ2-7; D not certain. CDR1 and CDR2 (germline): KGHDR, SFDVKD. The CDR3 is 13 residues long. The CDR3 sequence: CASSFGLPLEQYF. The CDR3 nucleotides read TGTGCCAGCAGTTTTGGCTTACCCCTCGAGCAGTACTTC.

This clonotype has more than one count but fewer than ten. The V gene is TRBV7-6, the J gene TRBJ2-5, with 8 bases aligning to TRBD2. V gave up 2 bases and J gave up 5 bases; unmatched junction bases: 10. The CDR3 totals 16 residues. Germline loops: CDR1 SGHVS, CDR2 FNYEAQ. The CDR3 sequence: CASSLRGGEAAETQYF. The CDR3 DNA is TGTGCCAGCAGCTTACGGGGGGGGGAGGCGGCGGAGACCCAGTACTTC. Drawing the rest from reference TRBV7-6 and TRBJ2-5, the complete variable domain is GAGVSQSPRYKVTKRGQDVALRCDPISGHVSLYWYRQALGQGPEFLTYFNYEAQQDKSGLPNDRFSAERPEGSISTLTIQRTEQRDSAMYRCASSLRGGEAAETQYFGPGTRLLVL.

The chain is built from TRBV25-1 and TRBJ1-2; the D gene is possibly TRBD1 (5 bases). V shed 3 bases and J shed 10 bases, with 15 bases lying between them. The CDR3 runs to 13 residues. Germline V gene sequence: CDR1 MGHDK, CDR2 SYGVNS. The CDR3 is CASSDRDQVAYTF. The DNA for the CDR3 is TGTGCCAGCAGTGACCGGGACCAGGTTGCCTACACCTTC.

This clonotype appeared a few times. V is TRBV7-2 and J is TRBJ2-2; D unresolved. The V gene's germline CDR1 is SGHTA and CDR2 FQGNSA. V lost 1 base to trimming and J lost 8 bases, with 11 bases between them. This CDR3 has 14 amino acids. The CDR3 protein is CASSLVQVFGELFF. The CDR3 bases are TGTGCCAGCAGCTTAGTACAAGTTTTTGGGGAGCTGTTTTTT.

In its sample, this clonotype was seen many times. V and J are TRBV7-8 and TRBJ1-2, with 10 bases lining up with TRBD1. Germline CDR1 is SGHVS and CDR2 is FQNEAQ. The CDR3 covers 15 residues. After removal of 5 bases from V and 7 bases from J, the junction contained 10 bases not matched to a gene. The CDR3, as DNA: TGTGCCAGCAGCCCCCGGGACAGGGGTAGCGGTGGCTACACCTTC. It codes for CASSPRDRGSGGYTF.

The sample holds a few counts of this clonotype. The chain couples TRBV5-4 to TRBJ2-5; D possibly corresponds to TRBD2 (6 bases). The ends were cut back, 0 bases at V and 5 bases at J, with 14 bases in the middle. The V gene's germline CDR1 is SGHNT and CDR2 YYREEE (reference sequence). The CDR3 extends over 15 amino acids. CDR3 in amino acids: CASSLVASVGETQYF. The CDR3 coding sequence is TGTGCCAGCAGCTTGGTGGCTAGCGTTGGGGAGACCCAGTACTTC.

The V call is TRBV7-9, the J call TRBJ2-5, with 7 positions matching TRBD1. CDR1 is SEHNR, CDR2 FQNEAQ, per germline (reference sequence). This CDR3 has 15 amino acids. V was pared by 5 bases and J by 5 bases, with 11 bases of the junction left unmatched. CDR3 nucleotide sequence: TGTGCCAGCAGCCCCCACACAGGGGACAATGAGACCCAGTACTTC. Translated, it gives CASSPHTGDNETQYF.

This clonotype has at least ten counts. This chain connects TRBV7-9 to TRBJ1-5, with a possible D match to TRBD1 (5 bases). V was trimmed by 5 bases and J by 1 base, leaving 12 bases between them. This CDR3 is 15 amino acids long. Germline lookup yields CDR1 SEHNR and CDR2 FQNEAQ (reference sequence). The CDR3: CASSPGPQSNQPQHF. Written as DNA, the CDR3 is TGTGCCAGCAGCCCAGGGCCCCAGAGCAATCAGCCCCAGCATTTT.

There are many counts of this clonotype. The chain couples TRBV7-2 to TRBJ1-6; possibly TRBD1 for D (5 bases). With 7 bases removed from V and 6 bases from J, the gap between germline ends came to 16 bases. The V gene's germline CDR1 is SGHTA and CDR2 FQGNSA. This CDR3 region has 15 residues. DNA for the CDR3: TGTGCCAGCAAAACAGGCCAGTCGGTTAATTCACCCCTCCACTTT. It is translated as CASKTGQSVNSPLHF.

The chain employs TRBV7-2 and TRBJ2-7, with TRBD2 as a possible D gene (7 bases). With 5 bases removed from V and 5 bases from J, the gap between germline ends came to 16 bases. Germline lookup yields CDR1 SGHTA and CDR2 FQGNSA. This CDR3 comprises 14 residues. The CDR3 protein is CASSVELGGDEQYF. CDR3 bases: TGTGCCAGCAGCGTTGAACTAGGGGGGGACGAGCAGTACTTC. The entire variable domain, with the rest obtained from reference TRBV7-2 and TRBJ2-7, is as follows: GAGVSQSPSNKVTEKGKDVELRCDPISGHTALYWYRQSLGQGLEFLIYFQGNSAPDKSGLPSDRFSAERTGGSVSTLTIQRTQQEDSAVYLCASSVELGGDEQYFGPGTRLTVT.

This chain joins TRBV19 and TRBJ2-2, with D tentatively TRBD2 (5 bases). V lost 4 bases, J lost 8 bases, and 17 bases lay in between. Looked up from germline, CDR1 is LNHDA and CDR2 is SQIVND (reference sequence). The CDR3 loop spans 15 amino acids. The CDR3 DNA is TGTGCCAGTAGTAGGATCAGCTCAGGAGGAGGGGAGCTGTTTTTT. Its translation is CASSRISSGGGELFF.

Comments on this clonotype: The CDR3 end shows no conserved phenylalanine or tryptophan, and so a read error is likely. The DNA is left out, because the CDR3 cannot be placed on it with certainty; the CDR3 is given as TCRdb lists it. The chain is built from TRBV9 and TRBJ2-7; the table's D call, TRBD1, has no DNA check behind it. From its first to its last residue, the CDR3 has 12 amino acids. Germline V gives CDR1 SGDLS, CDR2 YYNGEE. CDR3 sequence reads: CASSVAPGQGYY.

The CDR3 coding sequence is TGTGCCAGCAGCCCCACCCGGACAGGGCAACGAGGCTATGGCTACACCTTC. Amino acids: CASSPTRTGQRGYGYTF. The rearrangement joins TRBV7-8 to TRBJ1-2; 8 nucleotides agree with TRBD1. The CDR3 is 17 amino acids. The germline CDR1 and CDR2 sequences are SGHVS and FQNEAQ. V lost 5 bases, J lost 4 bases, and 15 bases stayed unmatched.

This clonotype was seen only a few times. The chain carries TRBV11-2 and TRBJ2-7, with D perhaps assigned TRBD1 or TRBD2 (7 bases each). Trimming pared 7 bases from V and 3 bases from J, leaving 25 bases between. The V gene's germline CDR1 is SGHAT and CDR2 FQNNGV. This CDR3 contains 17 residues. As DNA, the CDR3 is TGTGCCAGCACCTTGGCGGGTGGCGGGGGACAGAACTACGAGCAGTACTTC. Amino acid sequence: CASTLAGGGGQNYEQYF.

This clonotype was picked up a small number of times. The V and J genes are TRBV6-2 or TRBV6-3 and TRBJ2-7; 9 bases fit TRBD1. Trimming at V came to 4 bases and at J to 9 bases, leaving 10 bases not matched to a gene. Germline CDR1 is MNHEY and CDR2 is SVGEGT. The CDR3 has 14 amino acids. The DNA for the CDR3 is TGTGCCAGCAGTTCACCGGGACAGGGCTTCCCGCAGTACTTC. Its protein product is CASSSPGQGFPQYF.

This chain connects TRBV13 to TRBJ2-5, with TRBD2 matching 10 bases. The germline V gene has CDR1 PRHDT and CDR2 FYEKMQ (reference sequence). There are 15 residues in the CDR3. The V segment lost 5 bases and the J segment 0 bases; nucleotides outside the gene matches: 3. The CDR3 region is CASSPGLAYQETQYF. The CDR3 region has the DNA TGTGCCAGCAGCCCGGGACTAGCGTACCAAGAGACCCAGTACTTC.

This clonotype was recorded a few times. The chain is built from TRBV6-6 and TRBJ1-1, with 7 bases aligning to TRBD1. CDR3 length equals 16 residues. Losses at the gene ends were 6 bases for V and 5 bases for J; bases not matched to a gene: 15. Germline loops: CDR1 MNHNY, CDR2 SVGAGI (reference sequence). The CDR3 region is CASREPGQRFETEAFF. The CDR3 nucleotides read TGTGCCAGCAGGGAACCGGGACAGAGATTTGAGACTGAAGCTTTCTTT.

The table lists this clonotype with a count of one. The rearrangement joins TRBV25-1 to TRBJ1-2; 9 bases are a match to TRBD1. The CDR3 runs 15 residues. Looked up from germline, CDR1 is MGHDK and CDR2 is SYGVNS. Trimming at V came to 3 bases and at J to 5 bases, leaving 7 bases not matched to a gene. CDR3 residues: CASSEGRDREYGYTF. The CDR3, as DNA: TGTGCCAGCAGTGAGGGACGGGACAGGGAGTATGGCTACACCTTC.

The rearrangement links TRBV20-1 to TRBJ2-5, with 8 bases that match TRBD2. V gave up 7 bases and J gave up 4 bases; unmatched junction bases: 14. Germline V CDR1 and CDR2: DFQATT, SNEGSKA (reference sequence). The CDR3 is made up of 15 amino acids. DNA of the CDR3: TGCAGTGGTGCGAGCGGGGGTTTAAATGGAGAGACCCAGTACTTC. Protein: CSGASGGLNGETQYF.

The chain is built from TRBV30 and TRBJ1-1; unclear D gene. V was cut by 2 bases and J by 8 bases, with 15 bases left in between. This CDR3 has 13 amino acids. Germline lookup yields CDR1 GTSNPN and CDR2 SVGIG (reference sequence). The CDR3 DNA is TGTGCCTGGAGTTTGTTGGTAGGGAAAGAAGCTTTCTTT. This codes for CAWSLLVGKEAFF. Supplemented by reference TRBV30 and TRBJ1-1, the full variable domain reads SQTIHQWPATLVQPVGSPLSLECTVEGTSNPNLYWYRQAAGRGLQLLFYSVGIGQISSEVPQNLSASRPQDRQFILSSKKLLLSDSGFYLCAWSLLVGKEAFFGQGTRLTVV.

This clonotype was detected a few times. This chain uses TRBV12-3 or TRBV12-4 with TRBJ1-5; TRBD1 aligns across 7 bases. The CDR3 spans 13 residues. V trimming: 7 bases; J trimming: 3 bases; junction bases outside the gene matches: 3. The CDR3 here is CASKGQYNQPQHF. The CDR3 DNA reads TGTGCCAGCAAGGGACAGTACAATCAGCCCCAGCATTTT.